This entry lists 13 T cell receptor beta chains sequenced from one sample in a study of blood T cell repertoires in COVID-19. Profiling relied on immunoSEQ multiplex PCR, and the TCRdb table lists in-frame clones only, not all of them. Here the sample spans some 51,000 clones, more than 80% being singletons. Sequenced input: peripheral blood. The receptors stem from a human donor with active COVID-19. The donor label of this sample is uncertain.

The V call is TRBV12-3 or TRBV12-4, the J call TRBJ2-5, with D maybe TRBD2 (5 bases). V lost 3 bases to trimming and J lost 9 bases, with 14 bases between them. This CDR3 is built from 13 residues. The chain's CDR3 is CASSFWETPSQYF. The CDR3 bases are TGTGCCAGCAGTTTCTGGGAGACCCCTTCCCAGTACTTC.

V gene TRBV4-1 combines with J gene TRBJ2-7, with 7 bases matching TRBD1. V trimming: 2 bases; J trimming: 5 bases; junction bases outside the gene matches: 6. The CDR3 loop spans 14 amino acids. Germline-derived CDR1 and CDR2 are MGHRA and YSYEKL. Here the CDR3 DNA reads TGCGCCAGCAGCCAACGACAGGGTTTCAACGAGCAGTACTTC. It yields the protein CASSQRQGFNEQYF.

The genes are TRBV29-1 and TRBJ1-2; D remains unclear. Per germline, CDR1 SQVTM and CDR2 ANQGSEA. Trimming removed 2 bases from V and 8 bases from J, with 18 bases in between. The CDR3 runs 14 residues. CDR3 nucleotides: TGCAGCGTTGAACCTCTGGAGGGAACCCGGGGCTACACCTTC. Translation: CSVEPLEGTRGYTF. Based on the CDR3 plus reference TRBV29-1 and TRBJ1-2, the full variable domain is SAVISQKPSRDICQRGTSLTIQCQVDSQVTMMFWYRQQPGQSLTLIATANQGSEATYESGFVIDKFPISRPNLTFSTLTVSNMSPEDSSIYLCSVEPLEGTRGYTFGSGTRLTVV.

The DNA for the CDR3 is TGTGCCATCGAACAGGGGAACTATGGCTACACCTTC. It yields the protein CAIEQGNYGYTF. The chain joins TRBV27 to TRBJ1-2, with 7 bases identical to TRBD1. The CDR3 length is 12 residues. The V gene's germline CDR1 is MNHEY and CDR2 SMNVEV (reference sequence). The V segment lost 10 bases and the J segment 2 bases; nucleotides outside the gene matches: 4.

The rearrangement links TRBV24-1 to TRBJ2-1, with TRBD1 as a possible D gene (6 bases). This CDR3 has 14 amino acids. The V end lost 7 bases, the J end lost 6 bases, and 15 bases lay between the germline ends. CDR1 and CDR2 from the germline V gene are KGHDR and SFDVKD. CDR3 nucleotides: TGTGCCACCAGGGGTCCAGGGGAGTCCAATGAGCAGTTCTTC. Its translation: CATRGPGESNEQFF.

This clone has a handful of counts. This chain joins TRBV6-5 and TRBJ1-5; D unresolved. Per the germline V gene, CDR1 is MNHEY and CDR2 is SVGAGI. The CDR3 has 15 amino acids. V was cut by 5 bases and J by 2 bases, with 13 bases left in between. DNA for the CDR3: TGTGCCAGCAGTCGCGGGGTTGACGGCAATCAGCCCCAGCATTTT. It specifies CASSRGVDGNQPQHF.

This sequence joins TRBV7-9 and TRBJ2-1; 8 bases map to TRBD2. The CDR3 is 17 amino acids. V shed 4 bases, J shed 3 bases, and the junction held 11 bases outside the gene matches. Per germline, CDR1 SEHNR and CDR2 FQNEAQ (reference sequence). CDR3 in amino acids: CASSSKTSGGVYNEQFF. DNA of the CDR3: TGTGCCAGCAGCTCAAAAACGAGCGGGGGAGTCTACAATGAGCAGTTCTTC.

The V gene is TRBV14, the J gene TRBJ2-7; 11 bases match TRBD2. Germline assignment: CDR1 SGHDN and CDR2 FVKESK. V shed 2 bases and J 0 bases; nucleotides not matched to a gene: 6. The CDR3 is made up of 17 amino acids. CDR3 nucleotide sequence: TGTGCCAGCAGCCAACCGGGACTAGCGGAACGCTCCTACGAGCAGTACTTC. This gives the protein CASSQPGLAERSYEQYF.

J is TRBJ1-1 and V is TRBV6-4; TRBD1 matches 7 bases. Germline CDR1 is MRHNA and CDR2 is SNTAGT. The CDR3 has 13 amino acids. The V and J ends lost 8 bases and 0 bases, in that order; junction bases with no gene match: 3. The CDR3 nucleotides are TGTGCCAGCTCCGACAGGGTGAACACTGAAGCTTTCTTT. Protein: CASSDRVNTEAFF.

The V gene is TRBV27, the J gene TRBJ2-1; 7 bases line up with TRBD1. J gave up 4 bases and V 7 bases, and 13 bases lay outside the gene matches. This CDR3 comprises 16 residues. From germline, CDR1 is MNHEY and CDR2 SMNVEV (reference sequence). The CDR3 nucleotides are TGTGCCAGCACCCTAAGAGGGACAGTCGTATACAATGAGCAGTTCTTC. Its translation: CASTLRGTVVYNEQFF.

V gene TRBV9 combines with J gene TRBJ1-4; the D gene is possibly TRBD1 (6 bases). Trimming left V 4 bases short and J 1 base short, with 11 bases between. Germline V CDR1 and CDR2: SGDLS, YYNGEE. The CDR3 runs to 15 residues. CDR3 amino acids: CASSLQGLTNEKLFF. CDR3 bases: TGTGCCAGCAGCTTGCAGGGGTTAACTAATGAAAAACTGTTTTTT.

J is TRBJ2-6 and V is TRBV30; 8 bases line up with TRBD1. Per the germline V gene, CDR1 is GTSNPN and CDR2 is SVGIG (reference sequence). This CDR3 spans 15 amino acids. The CDR3 DNA sequence: TGTGCTTCACAGGGGGGCAGCTCTGGGGCCAACGTCCTGACTTTC. It codes for CASQGGSSGANVLTF. Full variable domain (rest looked up from reference TRBV30 and TRBJ2-6): SQTIHQWPATLVQPVGSPLSLECTVEGTSNPNLYWYRQAAGRGLQLLFYSVGIGQISSEVPQNLSASRPQDRQFILSSKKLLLSDSGFYLCASQGGSSGANVLTFGAGSRLTVL.

The table lists this clone with a count of one. The chain employs TRBV2 and TRBJ1-1, with TRBD1 as a possible D gene (5 bases). Trimming shortened V by 6 bases and J by 8 bases, and 10 bases separated the two germline ends. The germline gives CDR1 SNHLY, CDR2 FYNNEI. The CDR3 has 11 residues. The CDR3 region has the DNA TGTGCCAGCAGACTCCAGGGCGAAGCTTTCTTT. Its protein product is CASRLQGEAFF.